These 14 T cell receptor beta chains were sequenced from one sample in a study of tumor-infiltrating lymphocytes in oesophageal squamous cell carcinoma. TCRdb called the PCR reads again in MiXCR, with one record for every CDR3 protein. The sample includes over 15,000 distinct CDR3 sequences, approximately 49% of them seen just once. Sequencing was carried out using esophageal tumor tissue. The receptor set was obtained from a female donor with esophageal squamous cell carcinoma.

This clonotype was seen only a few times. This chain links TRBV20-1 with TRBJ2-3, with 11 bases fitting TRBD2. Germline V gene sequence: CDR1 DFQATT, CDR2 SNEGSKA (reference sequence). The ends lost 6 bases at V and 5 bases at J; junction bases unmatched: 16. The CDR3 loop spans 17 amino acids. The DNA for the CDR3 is TGCAGTGCCACGACAGGGATTACTAGCGGGAGAAGAGATACGCAGTATTTT. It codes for CSATTGITSGRRDTQYF.

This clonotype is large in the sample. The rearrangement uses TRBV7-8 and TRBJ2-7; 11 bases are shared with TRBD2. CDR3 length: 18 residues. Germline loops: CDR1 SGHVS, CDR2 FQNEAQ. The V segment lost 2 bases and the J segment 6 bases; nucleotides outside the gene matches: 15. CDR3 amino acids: CASSLLLAGGESVLEQYF. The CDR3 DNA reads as TGTGCCAGCAGCTTATTGCTAGCGGGAGGAGAGAGCGTCCTCGAGCAGTACTTC.

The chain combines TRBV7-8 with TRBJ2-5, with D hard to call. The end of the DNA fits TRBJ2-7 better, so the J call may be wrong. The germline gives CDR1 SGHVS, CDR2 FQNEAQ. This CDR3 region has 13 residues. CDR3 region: CASSLTGFHEQYF. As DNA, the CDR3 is TGTGCCAGCAGCCTAACCGGGTTCCACGAGCAGTACTTC.

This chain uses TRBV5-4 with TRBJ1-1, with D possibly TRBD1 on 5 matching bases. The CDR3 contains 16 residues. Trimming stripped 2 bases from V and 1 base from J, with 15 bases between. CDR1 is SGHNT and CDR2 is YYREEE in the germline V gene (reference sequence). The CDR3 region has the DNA TGTGCCAGCAGCTTTGGGGCCGGGACCTCGAACACTGAAGCTTTCTTT. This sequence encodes CASSFGAGTSNTEAFF.

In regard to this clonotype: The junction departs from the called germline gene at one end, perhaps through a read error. CDR3 DNA sequence: TGCGCCAGCAGTGAACAGGCTGGTTCACCCCTCCACTTC. Its translation is CASSEQAGSPLHF. The chain joins TRBV10-1 to TRBJ2-4; maybe TRBD1 (5 bases). Germline V gene lookup returns CDR1 WNHNN and CDR2 SYGVQD (reference sequence). CDR3 size: 13 residues.

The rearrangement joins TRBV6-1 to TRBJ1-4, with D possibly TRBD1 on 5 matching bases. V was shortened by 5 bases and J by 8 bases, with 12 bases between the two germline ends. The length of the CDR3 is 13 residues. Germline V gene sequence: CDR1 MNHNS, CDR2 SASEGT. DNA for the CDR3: TGTGCCAGCAGTAGGGACGTCGGAGAAAAACTGTTTTTT. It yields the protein CASSRDVGEKLFF.

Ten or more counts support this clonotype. The CDR3: CASSLAWLAGQETQYF. The CDR3, as DNA: TGTGCCAGCAGCTTAGCGTGGCTAGCGGGTCAAGAGACCCAGTACTTC. This chain joins TRBV7-2 and TRBJ2-5; TRBD2 agrees at 8 bases. V shed 0 bases, J shed 2 bases, and the junction held 5 bases outside the gene matches. CDR1 and CDR2 (germline): SGHTA, FQGNSA. The CDR3 contains 16 residues.

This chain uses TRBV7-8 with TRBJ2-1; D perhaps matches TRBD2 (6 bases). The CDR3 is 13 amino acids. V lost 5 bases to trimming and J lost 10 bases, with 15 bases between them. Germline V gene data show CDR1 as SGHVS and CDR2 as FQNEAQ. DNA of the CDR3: TGTGCCAGCAGCAGCAGGGAGGAAAGCGAGCAGTTCTTC. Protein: CASSSREESEQFF.

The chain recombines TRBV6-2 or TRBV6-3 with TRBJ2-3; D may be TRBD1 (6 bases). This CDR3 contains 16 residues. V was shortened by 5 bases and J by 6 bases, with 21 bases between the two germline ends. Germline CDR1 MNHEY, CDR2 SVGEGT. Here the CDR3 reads CASSGAPGWGRDTQYF. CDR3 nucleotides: TGTGCCAGCAGTGGGGCCCCGGGATGGGGGCGGGATACGCAGTATTTT.

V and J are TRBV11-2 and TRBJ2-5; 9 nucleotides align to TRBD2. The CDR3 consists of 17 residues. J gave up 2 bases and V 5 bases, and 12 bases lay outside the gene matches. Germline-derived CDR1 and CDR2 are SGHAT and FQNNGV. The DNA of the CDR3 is TGTGCCAGCAGCCCATATCGGAGCGGGGGGCGTCAAGAGACCCAGTACTTC. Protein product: CASSPYRSGGRQETQYF.

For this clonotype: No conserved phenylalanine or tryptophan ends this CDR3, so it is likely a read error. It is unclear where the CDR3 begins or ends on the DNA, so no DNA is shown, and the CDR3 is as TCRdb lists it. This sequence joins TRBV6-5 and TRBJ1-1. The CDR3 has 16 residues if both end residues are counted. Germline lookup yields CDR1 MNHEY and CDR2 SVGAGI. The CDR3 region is CASTVYSGRGTMSSSS.

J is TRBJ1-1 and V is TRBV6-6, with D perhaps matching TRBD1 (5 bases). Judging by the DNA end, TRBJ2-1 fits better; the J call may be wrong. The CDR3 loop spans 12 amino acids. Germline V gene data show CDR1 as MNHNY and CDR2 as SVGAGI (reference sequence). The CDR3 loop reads CASSARGYEQFF. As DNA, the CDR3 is TGTGCCAGCAGCGCAAGGGGCTACGAGCAGTTCTTC.

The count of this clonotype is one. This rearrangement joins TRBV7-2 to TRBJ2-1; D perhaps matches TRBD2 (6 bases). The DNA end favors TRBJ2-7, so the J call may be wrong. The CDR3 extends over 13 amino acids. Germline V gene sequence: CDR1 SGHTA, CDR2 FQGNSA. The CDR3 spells CASSLIGSYEQYF. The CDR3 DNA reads TGTGCCAGCAGCTTAATCGGGAGCTACGAGCAGTACTTC.

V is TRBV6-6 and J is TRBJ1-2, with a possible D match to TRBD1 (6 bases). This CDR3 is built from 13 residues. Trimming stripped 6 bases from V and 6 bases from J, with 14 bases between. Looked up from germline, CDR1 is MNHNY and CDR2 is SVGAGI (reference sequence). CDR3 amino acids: CASRSQGINGYTF. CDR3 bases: TGTGCCAGCAGATCACAGGGTATTAATGGCTACACCTTC.